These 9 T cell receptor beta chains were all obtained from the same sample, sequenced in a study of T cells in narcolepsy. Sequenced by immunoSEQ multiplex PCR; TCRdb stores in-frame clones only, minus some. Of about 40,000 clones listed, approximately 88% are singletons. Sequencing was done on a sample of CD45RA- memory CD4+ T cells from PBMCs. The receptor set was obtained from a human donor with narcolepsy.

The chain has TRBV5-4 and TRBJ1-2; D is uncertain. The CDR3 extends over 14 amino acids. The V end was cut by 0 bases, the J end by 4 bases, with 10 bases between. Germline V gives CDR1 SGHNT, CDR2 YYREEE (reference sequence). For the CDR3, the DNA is TGTGCCAGCAGCTTGGGACGGCTCTTCTATGGCTACACCTTC. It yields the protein CASSLGRLFYGYTF.

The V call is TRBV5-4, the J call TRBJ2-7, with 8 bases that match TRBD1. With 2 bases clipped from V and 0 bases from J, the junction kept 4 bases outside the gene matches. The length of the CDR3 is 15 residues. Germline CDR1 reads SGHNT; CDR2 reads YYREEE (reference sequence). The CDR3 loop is CASSLVQGASYEQYF. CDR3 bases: TGTGCCAGCAGCTTAGTCCAGGGGGCCTCCTACGAGCAGTACTTC.

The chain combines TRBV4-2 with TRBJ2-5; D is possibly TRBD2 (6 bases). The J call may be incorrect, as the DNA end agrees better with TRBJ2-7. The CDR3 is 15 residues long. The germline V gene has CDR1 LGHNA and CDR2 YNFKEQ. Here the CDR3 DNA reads TGTGCCAGCAGCCAAGTCGGCTCTGGGGGGTCCGAGCAGTACTTC. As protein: CASSQVGSGGSEQYF.

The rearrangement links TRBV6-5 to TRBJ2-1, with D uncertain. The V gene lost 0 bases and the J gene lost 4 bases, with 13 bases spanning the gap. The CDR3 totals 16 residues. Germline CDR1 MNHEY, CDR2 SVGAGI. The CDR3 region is CASSYSTTRPYNEQFF. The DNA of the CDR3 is TGTGCCAGCAGTTACTCCACTACCCGACCATACAATGAGCAGTTCTTC.

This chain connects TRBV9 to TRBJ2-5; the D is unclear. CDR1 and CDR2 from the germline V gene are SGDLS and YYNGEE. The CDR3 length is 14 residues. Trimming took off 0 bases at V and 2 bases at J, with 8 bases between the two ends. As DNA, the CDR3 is TGTGCCAGCAGCGTAGGGCCAGCACAAGAGACCCAGTACTTC. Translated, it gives CASSVGPAQETQYF.

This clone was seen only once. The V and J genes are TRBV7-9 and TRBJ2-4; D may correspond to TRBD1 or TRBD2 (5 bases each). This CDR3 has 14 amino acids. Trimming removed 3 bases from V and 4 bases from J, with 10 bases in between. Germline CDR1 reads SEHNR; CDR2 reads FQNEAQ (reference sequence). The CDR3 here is CASSLGERKNIQYF. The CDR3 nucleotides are TGTGCCAGCAGCTTGGGGGAGCGGAAAAACATTCAGTACTTC.

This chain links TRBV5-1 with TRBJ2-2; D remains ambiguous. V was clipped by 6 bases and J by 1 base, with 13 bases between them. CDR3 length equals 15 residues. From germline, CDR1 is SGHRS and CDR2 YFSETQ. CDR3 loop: CASTSSRMNTGELFF. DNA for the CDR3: TGCGCCAGCACCTCCTCGAGGATGAACACCGGGGAGCTGTTTTTT.

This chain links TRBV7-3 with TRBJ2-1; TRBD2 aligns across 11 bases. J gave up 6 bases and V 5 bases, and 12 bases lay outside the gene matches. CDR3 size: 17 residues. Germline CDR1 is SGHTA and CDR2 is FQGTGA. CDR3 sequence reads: CASSPKGRGTSGNEQFF. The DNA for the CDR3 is TGTGCCAGCAGCCCAAAGGGGCGAGGGACTAGCGGCAATGAGCAGTTCTTC. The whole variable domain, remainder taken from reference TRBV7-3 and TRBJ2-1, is GAGVSQTPSNKVTEKGKYVELRCDPISGHTALYWYRQSLGQGPEFLIYFQGTGAADDSGLPNDRFFAVRPEGSVSTLKIQRTERGDSAVYLCASSPKGRGTSGNEQFFGPGTRLTVL.

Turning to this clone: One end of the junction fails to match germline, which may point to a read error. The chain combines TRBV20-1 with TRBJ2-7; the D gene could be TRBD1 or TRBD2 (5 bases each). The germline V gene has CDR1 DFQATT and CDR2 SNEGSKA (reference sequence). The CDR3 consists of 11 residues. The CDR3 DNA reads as TGCAGTGCTAGAGCCGGGGACCGCAATCACTTC. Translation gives CSARAGDRNHF.